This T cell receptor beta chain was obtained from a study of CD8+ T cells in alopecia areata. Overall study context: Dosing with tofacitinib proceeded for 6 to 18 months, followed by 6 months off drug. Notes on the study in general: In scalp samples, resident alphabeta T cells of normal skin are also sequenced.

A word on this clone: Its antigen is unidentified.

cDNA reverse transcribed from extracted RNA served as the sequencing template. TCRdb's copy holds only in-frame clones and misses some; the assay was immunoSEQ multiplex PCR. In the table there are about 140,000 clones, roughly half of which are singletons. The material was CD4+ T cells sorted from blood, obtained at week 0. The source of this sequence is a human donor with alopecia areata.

CDR3 DNA sequence: TGTGCCAGCAGCCGGGGCCTCACGTCTAGCACAGATACGCAGTATTTT. This encodes CASSRGLTSSTDTQYF. The chain couples TRBV7-8 to TRBJ2-3, with D perhaps TRBD1 or TRBD2 (5 bases each). Trimming took 5 bases from V and 0 from J, leaving 15 bases between them. The CDR3 is made up of 16 amino acids. Looked up from germline, CDR1 is SGHVS and CDR2 is FQNEAQ.